The clone carrying this T cell receptor (beta chain) has only a few counts. Its specificity is not known. Looked up from germline, CDR1 is MDHEN and CDR2 is SYDVKM. The CDR3 is 15 amino acids. V shed 8 bases and J 3 bases; nucleotides not matched to a gene: 13. Pooling covered second doses at about 4 or about 12 weeks. The source of the sample is a study of T cell responses to AZD1222 COVID-19 vaccine. Only in-frame clones appear in the TCRdb table, and some are missing; sequencing was by immunoSEQ multiplex PCR. The sample holds roughly 93,000 clones, roughly 90% seen once. Whole-study findings and limits: The breadth and depth of Spike-specific TCRs increased once two AZD1222 doses had been given. Repertoire sampling happened only post peak T cell response. Clonal diversity may have been underestimated, and the donors were mostly white British, with more females than males.

The source was peripheral blood, collected 28 days after the second AZD1222 dose. The source of this sequence is an adult who received the AZD1222 COVID-19 vaccine. The rearrangement joins TRBV28 to TRBJ2-7; 7 bases agree with TRBD1. CDR3: CASRRGDRENYEQYF. In nucleotides, the CDR3 is TGTGCCAGCCGCCGCGGAGACAGGGAAAACTACGAGCAGTACTTC.